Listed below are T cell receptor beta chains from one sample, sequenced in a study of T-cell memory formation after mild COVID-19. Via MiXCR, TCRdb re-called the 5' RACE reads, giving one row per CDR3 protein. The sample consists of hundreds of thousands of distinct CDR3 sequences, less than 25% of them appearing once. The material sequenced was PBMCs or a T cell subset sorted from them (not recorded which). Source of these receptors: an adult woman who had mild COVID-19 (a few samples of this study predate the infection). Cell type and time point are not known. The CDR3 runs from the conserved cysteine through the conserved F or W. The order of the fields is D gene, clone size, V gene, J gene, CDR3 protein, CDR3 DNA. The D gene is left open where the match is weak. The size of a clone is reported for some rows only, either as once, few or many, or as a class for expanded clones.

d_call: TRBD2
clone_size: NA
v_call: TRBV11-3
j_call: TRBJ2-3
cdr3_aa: CASSLGYRERGSDTQYF
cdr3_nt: TGTGCCAGCAGCTTAGGATATAGAGAGCGGGGTTCCGATACGCAGTATTTT

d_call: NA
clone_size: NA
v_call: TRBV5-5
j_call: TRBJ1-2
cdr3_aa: CASSRTRDTYGYTF
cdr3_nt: TGTGCCAGCAGCAGAACCCGGGACACCTATGGCTACACCTTC

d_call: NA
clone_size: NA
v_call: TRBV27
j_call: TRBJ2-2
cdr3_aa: CASSLWQGGTGELFF
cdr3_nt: TGTGCCAGCAGTTTATGGCAGGGAGGCACCGGGGAGCTGTTTTTT

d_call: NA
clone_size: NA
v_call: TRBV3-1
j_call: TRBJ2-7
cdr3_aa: CASSQDRGVTYEQYF
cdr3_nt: TGTGCCAGCAGCCAAGATAGGGGAGTTACCTACGAGCAGTACTTC

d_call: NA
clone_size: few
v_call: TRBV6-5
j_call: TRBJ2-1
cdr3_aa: CASRNSLGSYNEQFF
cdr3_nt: TGTGCCAGCAGGAACAGTTTGGGGTCCTACAATGAGCAGTTCTTC

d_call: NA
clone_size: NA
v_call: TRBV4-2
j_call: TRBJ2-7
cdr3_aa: CASSQAENEQYF
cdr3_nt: TGTGCCAGCAGCCAAGCCGAGAACGAGCAGTACTTC

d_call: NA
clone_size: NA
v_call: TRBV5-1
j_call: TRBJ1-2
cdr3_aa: CASSSPGDRYGYTF
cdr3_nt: TGCGCCAGCAGCTCTCCGGGAGATCGTTATGGCTACACCTTC

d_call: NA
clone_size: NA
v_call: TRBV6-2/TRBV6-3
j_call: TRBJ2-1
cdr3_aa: CASSYPGGYEQFF
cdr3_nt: TGTGCCAGCAGTTACCCCGGCGGTTATGAGCAGTTCTTC

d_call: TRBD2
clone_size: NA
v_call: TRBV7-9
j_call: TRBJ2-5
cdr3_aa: CASSSGGVQETQYF
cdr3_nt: TGTGCCAGCAGCTCGGGGGGGGTTCAAGAGACCCAGTACTTC

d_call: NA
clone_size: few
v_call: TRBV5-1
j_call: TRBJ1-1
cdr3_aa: CASSLERTVPTTEAFF
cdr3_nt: TGCGCCAGCAGCTTGGAGCGGACAGTTCCGACCACTGAAGCTTTCTTT

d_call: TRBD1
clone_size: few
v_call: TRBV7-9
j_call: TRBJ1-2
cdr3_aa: CASSSGQTKTF
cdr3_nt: TGTGCCAGCAGCTCGGGACAGACAAAGACCTTC

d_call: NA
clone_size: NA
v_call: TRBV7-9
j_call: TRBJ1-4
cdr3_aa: CASSLEMLLGAGEGKLFF
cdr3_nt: TGTGCCAGCAGCTTAGAAATGCTCCTAGGGGCAGGGGAAGGAAAACTGTTTTTT

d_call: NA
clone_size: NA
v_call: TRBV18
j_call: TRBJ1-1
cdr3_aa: CASSPGPTRSFF
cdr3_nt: TGTGCCAGCTCACCAGGGCCGACTCGTTCCTTCTTT

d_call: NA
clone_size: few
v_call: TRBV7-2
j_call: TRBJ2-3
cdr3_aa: CASSPRLAAVTDTQYF
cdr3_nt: TGTGCCAGCAGCCCCCGACTCGCGGCAGTCACAGATACGCAGTATTTT

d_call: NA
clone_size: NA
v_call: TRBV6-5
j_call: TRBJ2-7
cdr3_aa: CASIEGGEQYF
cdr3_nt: TGTGCCAGCATAGAAGGTGGCGAGCAGTACTTC

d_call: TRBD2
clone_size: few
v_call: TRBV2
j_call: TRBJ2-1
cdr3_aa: CASSESLAGYNEQFF
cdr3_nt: TGTGCCAGCAGTGAAAGTCTAGCGGGTTACAATGAGCAGTTCTTC

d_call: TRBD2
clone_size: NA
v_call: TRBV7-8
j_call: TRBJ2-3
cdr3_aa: CASSPGRVGADTQYF
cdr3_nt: TGTGCCAGCAGTCCGGGGAGGGTAGGGGCAGATACGCAGTATTTT

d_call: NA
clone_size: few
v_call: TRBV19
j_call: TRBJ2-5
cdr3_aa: CASVGDYQETQYF
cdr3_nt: TGTGCCAGCGTGGGGGACTACCAAGAGACCCAGTACTTC

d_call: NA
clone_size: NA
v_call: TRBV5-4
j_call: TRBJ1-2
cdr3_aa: CASSLGVRLGGYTF
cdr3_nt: TGTGCCAGCAGCTTGGGGGTTCGGCTGGGTGGCTACACCTTC

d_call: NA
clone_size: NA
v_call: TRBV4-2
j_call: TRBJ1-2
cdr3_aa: CASSQDRTARPPYGYTF
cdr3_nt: TGTGCCAGCAGCCAAGATCGGACGGCCCGTCCGCCCTATGGCTACACCTTC

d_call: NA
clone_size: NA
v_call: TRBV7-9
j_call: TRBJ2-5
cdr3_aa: CASSATWSGGSQETQYF
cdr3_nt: TGTGCCAGCAGCGCCACGTGGTCTGGGGGCTCCCAAGAGACCCAGTACTTC

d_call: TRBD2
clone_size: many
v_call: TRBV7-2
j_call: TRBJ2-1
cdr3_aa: CASSLDTSGGVRFF
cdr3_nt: TGTGCCAGCAGCTTAGACACTAGCGGGGGGGTTCGGTTCTTC

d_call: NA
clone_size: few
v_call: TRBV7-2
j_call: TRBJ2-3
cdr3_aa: CASTPAWTDTQYF
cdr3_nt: TGTGCCAGCACCCCCGCATGGACAGATACGCAGTATTTT

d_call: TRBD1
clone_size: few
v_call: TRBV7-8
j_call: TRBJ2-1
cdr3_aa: CASSYRTGANGQFF
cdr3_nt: TGTGCCAGCAGCTACCGGACAGGGGCAAATGGGCAGTTCTTC

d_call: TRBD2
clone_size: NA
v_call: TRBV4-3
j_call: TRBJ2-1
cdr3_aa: CASSPAGTSGRGNEQFF
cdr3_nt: TGCGCCAGCAGCCCCGCCGGGACTAGCGGGAGGGGGAATGAGCAGTTCTTC

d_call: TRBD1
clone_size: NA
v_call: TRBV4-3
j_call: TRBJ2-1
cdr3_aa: CASSQGTGWNEQFF
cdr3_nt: TGCGCCAGCAGCCAAGGGACAGGGTGGAATGAGCAGTTCTTC

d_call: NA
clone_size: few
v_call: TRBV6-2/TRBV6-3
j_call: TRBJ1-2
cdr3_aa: CASSNPWGVYGYTF
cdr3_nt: TGTGCCAGCAGTAACCCCTGGGGGGTCTATGGCTACACCTTC

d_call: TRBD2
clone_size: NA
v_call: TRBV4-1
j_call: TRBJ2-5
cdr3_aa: CASSPARGGVETQYF
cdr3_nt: TGCGCCAGCAGCCCCGCTCGGGGGGGGGTAGAGACCCAGTACTTC

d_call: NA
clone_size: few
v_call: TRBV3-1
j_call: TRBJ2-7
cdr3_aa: CASSQDVASGEQYF
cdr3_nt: TGTGCCAGCAGCCAAGATGTGGCAAGCGGGGAGCAGTACTTC

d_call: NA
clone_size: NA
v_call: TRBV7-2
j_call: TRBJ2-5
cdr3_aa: CASSLAAGMGTQYF
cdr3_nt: TGTGCCAGCAGCTTAGCGGCAGGGATGGGGACCCAGTACTTC

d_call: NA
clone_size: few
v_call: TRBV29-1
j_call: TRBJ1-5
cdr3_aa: CSVEEGVGQPQHF
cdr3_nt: TGCAGCGTTGAAGAGGGGGTAGGTCAGCCCCAGCATTTT